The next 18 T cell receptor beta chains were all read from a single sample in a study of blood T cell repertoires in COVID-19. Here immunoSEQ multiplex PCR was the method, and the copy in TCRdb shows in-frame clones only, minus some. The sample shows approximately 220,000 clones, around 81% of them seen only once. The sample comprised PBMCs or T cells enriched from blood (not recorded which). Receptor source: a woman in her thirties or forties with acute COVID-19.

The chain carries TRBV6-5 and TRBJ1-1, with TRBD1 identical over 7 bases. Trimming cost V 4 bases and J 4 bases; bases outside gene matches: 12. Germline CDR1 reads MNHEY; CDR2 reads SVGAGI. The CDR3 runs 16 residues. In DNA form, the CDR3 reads TGTGCCAGCAGTTCGCCGAGAACAGGGGTGTTCACTGAAGCTTTCTTT. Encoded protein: CASSSPRTGVFTEAFF.

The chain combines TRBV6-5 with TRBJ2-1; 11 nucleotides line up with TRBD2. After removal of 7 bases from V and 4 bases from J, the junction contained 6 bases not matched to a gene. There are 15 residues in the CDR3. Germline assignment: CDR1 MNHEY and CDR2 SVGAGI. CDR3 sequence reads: CASNSGRAGYNEQFF. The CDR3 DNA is TGTGCCAGCAATAGCGGGAGGGCCGGGTACAATGAGCAGTTCTTC.

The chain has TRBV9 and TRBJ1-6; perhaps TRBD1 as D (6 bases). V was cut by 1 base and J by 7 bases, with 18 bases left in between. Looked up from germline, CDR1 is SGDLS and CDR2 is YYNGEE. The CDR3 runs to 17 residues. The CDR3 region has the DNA TGTGCCAGCAGCGTATTAGTAACAGGGACGGAAAATTCACCCCTCCACTTT. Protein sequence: CASSVLVTGTENSPLHF.

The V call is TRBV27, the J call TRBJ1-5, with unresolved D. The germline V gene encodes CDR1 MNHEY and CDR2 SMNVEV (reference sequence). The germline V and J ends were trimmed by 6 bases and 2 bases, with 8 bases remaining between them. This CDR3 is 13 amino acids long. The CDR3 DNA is TGTGCCAGCAGCCGGTTAGGCAATCAGCCCCAGCATTTT. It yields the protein CASSRLGNQPQHF.

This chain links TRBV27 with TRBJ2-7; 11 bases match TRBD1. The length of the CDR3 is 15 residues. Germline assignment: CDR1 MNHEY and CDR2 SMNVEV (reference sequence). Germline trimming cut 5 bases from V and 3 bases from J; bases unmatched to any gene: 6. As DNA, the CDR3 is TGTGCCAGCAGTCTTAGCGGGACAGGGGGCTACGAGCAGTACTTC. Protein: CASSLSGTGGYEQYF.

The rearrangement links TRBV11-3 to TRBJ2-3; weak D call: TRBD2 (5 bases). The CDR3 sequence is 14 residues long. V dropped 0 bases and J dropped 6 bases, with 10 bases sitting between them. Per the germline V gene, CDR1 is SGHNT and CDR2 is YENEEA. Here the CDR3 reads CASSLDGGFDTQYF. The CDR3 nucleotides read TGTGCCAGCAGCTTAGATGGAGGTTTTGATACGCAGTATTTT. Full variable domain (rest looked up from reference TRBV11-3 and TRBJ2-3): EAGVVQSPRYKIIEKKQPVAFWCNPISGHNTLYWYLQNLGQGPELLIRYENEEAVDDSQLPKDRFSAERLKGVDSTLKIQPAELGDSAVYLCASSLDGGFDTQYFGPGTRLTVL.

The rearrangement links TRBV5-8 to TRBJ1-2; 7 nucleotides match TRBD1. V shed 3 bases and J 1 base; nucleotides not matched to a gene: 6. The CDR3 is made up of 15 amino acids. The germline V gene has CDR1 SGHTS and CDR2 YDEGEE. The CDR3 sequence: CASSSGQTYNYGYTF. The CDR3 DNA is TGTGCCAGCAGCTCGGGACAGACCTATAACTATGGCTACACCTTC.

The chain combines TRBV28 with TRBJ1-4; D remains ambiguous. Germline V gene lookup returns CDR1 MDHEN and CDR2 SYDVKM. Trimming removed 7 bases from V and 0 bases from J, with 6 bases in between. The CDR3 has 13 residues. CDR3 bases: TGTGCCAGCAAGACTGCAACTAATGAAAAACTGTTTTTT. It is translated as CASKTATNEKLFF.

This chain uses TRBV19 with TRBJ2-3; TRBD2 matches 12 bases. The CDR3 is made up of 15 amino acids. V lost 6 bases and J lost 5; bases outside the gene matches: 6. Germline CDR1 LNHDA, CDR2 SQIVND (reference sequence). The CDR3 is CASRASGGALDTQYF. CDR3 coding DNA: TGTGCCAGTAGGGCTAGCGGGGGGGCCTTAGATACGCAGTATTTT.

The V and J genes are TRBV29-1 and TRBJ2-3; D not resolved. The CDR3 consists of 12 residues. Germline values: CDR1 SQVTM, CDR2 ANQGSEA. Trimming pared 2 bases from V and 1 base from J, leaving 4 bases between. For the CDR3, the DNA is TGCAGCGTTGAACGGGGCACAGATACGCAGTATTTT. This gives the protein CSVERGTDTQYF.

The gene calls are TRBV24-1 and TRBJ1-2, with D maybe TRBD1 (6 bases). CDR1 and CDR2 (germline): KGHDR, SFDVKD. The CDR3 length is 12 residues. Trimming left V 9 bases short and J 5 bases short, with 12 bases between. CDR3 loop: CATRRGGYGYTF. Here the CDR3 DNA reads TGTGCCACCCGCAGGGGCGGTTATGGCTACACCTTC.

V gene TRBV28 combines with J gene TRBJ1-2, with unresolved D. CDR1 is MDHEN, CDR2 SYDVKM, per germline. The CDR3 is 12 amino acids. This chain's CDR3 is CAGGAFNYGYTF. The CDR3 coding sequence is TGTGCTGGAGGAGCCTTTAACTATGGCTACACCTTC.

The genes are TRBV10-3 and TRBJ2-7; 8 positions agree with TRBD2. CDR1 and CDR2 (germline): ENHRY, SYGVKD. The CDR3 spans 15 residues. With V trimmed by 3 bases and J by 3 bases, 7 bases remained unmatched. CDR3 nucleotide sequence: TGTGCCATCAGTGATTCGGCGGGGGGCGTCTACGAGCAGTACTTC. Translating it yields CAISDSAGGVYEQYF.

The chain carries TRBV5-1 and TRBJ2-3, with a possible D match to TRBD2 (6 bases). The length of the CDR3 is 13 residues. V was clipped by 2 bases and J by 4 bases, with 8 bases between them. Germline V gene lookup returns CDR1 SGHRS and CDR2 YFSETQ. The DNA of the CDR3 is TGCGCCAGCAGCTTTACGGGGGCAGATACGCAGTATTTT. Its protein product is CASSFTGADTQYF.

The CDR3 sequence is CASSSLTQETQYF. DNA of the CDR3: TGTGCCAGCAGTTCACTCACTCAAGAGACCCAGTACTTC. The chain uses TRBV28 and TRBJ2-5; D is unresolved. Trimming shortened V by 4 bases and J by 2 bases, and 8 bases separated the two germline ends. Germline V gives CDR1 MDHEN, CDR2 SYDVKM. The CDR3 is 13 residues long.

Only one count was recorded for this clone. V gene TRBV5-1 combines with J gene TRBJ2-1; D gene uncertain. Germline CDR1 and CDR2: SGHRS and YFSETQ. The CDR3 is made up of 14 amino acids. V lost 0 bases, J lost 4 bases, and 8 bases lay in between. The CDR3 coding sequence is TGCGCCAGCAGCTTGGTATTCGGGTACAATGAGCAGTTCTTC. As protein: CASSLVFGYNEQFF. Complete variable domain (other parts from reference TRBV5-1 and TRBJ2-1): KAGVTQTPRYLIKTRGQQVTLSCSPISGHRSVSWYQQTPGQGLQFLFEYFSETQRNKGNFPGRFSGRQFSNSRSEMNVSTLELGDSALYLCASSLVFGYNEQFFGPGTRLTVL.

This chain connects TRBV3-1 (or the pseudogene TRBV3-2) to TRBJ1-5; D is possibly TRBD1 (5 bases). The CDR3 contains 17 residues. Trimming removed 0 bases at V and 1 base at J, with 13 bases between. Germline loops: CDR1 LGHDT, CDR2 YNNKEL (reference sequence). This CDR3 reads CASSQDPGKGSNQPQHF. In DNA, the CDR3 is TGTGCCAGCAGCCAAGATCCAGGGAAGGGAAGCAATCAGCCCCAGCATTTT.

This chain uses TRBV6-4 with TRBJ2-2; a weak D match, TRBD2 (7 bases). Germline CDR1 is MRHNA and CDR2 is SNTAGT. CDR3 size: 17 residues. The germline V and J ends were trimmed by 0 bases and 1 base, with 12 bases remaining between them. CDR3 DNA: TGTGCCAGCAGTGACTCGACTAGCAGGGGGAACACCGGGGAGCTGTTTTTT. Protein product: CASSDSTSRGNTGELFF.